This T cell receptor (beta chain) was found in a study of blood T cells in healthy people across ages (dated by TCRdb to between 2015 and 2016). In the study overall: Template switching captured roughly one uniquely barcoded TCR beta cDNA molecule per two T cells in model experiments. To track age-related changes in TCR beta repertoire diversity, the study relied on deep sequencing normalized with unique cDNA molecular identifiers. The donors were split into four age groups: young (average around 17 years), middle-aged (around 40), aged (approximately 59) and long-lived (under 85). To avoid experimental bias, donors of different ages were randomly spread across the sequencing lanes. Two additional independent replicas of 1 million unique cDNA reads from the same blood draw were analyzed for two donors (one aged 18 to 30 and one aged 80 or older). What the authors observed across the whole study: Compared with the aged group, the long-lived group had more naive CD4+ T cells, fewer expanded clones and increased TCR diversity, a pattern suggesting age selection. The percentage of naive T cells measured by flow cytometry correlated strongly with observed TCR beta diversity. Conclusive comparison of naive and antigen-experienced compartments was prevented by the profiling of bulk unsorted PBMCs. Estimates of total diversity from one million sequenced T cells were regarded as lower bounds and underestimates. Donor CMV infection status was unknown, potentially confounding age-related changes in expanded clonotypes. Observed TCR beta diversity per million T cells fell roughly linearly with age, and a significant reduction was already apparent by age around 36.

Measured from the cysteine to the phenylalanine, the CDR3 is 14 residues long. Just the 42-base CDR3 DNA is kept, in frame starting at base 1. The V and J ends are trimmed by 8 bases and 2 bases, leaving 15 bases between them. CDR1 MNHNY and CDR2 SVGAGI were looked up in the germline V gene (reference sequence). As regards this clonotype: Its antigen target is currently unknown. Base qualities are not provided; no much larger clone lies one nucleotide away.

Systemically healthy Caucasian individuals from Russia, 39 in total and aged about 6 to 90 years, were included as donors. Around 10 milliliters of peripheral blood were drawn from each donor into EDTA-treated Vacutainer tubes. Ficoll-Paque density-gradient centrifugation was used to isolate PBMCs, with at least 7 million obtained per sample. Trizol reagent was used to extract total RNA from PBMCs, with at least 5.5 micrograms per sample. The percentages of naive CD45RAhigh/CD27high T cells were determined by flow cytometry on a PBMC aliquot from every donor. Receptors were amplified or captured by 5' RACE. The sequencer listed for this sample is Illumina HiSeq 2500. A second PCR of roughly 7 to 12 cycles was performed with a sample-barcoded 5' primer and a J-beta primer mix. A unique molecular identifier was introduced onto each TCR beta cDNA molecule by a template-switch 5' adaptor carrying 12 random nucleotides. Each sample yielded at least 3 million CDR3-containing paired-end reads. First-strand cDNA was synthesized from all RNA with the Mint cDNA synthesis kit, primed by a TRBC-specific oligonucleotide. All cDNA was treated with uracil-DNA glycosylase and then went through a first 18-cycle PCR with the universal primers M1SS and BC2_uni_R. Per the authors' processing: For normalization, 1 million high-quality reads, each with a distinct molecular identifier, were randomly selected from each sample. Reads with shared molecular identifiers were discarded instead of being binned into consensus sequences. CDR3 identification, clonotype clustering and error correction used MiTCR with a Q25 quality threshold and the strictest error-elimination algorithm. Lower-bound total TCR beta diversity was estimated with a nonparametric unseen species model using Euler transformation. TCRdb trimmed the raw reads at Q25, called clones with MiXCR and kept productive beta chains. Here each entry gathers all rows of one CDR3 protein and keeps the most common genes and DNA. TCRdb, not the original authors, processed these V and J calls. The sample contains hundreds of thousands of distinct CDR3 sequences, approximately 53% of them found a single time. Of the sample, about a quarter falls within the top ten clones.

This receptor was taken from a man aged 40-55 years in good health. Specimen: blood. The sequence links TRBV6-6 to TRBJ2-5; the D gene is perhaps TRBD1, from 5 matching bases. The CDR3 in this case is CASQFTGHQETQYF. The bases are TGTGCCAGCCAATTTACTGGACATCAAGAGACCCAGTACTTC.